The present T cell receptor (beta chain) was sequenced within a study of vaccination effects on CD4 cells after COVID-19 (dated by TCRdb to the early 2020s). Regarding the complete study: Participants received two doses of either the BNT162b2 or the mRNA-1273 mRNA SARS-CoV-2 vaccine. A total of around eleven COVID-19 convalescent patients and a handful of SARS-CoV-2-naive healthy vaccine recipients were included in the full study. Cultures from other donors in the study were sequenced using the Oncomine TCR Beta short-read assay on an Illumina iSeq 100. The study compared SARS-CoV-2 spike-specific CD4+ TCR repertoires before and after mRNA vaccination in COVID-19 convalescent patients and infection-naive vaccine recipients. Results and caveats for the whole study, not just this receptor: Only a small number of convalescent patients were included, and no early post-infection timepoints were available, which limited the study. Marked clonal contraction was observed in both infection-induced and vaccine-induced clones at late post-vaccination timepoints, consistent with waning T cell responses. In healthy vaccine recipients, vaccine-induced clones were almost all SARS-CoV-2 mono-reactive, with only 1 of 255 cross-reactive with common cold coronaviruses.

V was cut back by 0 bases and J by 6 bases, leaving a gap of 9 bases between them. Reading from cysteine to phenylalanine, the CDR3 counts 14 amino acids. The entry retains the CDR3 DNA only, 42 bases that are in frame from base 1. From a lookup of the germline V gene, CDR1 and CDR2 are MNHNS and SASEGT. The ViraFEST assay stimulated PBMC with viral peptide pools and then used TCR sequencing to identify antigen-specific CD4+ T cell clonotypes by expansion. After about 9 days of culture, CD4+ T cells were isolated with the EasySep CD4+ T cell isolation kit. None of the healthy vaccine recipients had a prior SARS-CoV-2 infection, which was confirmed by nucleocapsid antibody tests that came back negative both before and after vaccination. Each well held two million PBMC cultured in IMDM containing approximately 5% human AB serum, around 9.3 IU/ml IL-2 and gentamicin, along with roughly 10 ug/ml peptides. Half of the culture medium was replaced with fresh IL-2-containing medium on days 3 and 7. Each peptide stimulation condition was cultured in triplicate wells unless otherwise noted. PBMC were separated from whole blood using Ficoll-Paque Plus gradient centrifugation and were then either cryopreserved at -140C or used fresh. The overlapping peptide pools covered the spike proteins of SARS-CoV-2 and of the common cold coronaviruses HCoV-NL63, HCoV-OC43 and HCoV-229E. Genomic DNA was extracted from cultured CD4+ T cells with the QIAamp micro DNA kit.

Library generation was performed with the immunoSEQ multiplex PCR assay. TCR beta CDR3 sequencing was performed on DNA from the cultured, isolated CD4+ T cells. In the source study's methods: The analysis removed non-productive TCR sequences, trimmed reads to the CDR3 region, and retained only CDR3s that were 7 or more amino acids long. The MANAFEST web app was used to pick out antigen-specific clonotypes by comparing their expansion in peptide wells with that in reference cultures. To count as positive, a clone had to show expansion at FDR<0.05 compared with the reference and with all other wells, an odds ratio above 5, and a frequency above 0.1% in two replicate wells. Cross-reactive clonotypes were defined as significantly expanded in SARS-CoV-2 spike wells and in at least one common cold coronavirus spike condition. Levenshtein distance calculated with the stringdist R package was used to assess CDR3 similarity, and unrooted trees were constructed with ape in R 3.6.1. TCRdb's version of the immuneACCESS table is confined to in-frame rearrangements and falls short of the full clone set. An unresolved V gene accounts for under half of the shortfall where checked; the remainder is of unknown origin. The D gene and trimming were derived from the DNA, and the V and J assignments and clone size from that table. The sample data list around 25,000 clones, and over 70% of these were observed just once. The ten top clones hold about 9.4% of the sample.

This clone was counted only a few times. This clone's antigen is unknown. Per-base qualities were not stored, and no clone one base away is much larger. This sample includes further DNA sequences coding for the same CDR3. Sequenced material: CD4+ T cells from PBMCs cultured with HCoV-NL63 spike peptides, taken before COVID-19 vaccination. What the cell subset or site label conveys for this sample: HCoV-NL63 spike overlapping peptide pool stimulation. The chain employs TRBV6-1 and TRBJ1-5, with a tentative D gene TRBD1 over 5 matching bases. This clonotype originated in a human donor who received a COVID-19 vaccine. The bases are TGTGCCAGCAGTGAAGCGGGGGGAGGTCAGCCCCAGCATTTT. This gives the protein CASSEAGGGQPQHF.